This T cell receptor (beta chain) was recovered during a study of graft-versus-host responses after intestinal transplantation. Study context: The transplants performed in recipients were multivisceral, liver-intestinal, or isolated intestinal. Anti-thymocyte globulin served as induction for all recipients, who then took tacrolimus and steroids for about 3 years. Study findings and constraints: There were GvH clones found in recipient marrow, and some of them appeared first in ileum or blood.

Profiled with immunoSEQ multiplex PCR; TCRdb holds only in-frame clones, not every one. The repertoire consists of fewer than 120,000 clones, with 93% occurring once and the leading ten covering approximately 0.49%. In this sample, this clone turned up once. Its antigen is not identified. V trimming: 4 bases; J trimming: 6 bases; junction bases outside the gene matches: 5. The CDR3 covers 13 residues. The V gene's germline CDR1 is MGHRA and CDR2 YSYEKL. Sequencing used unstimulated CD8+ T cells sorted from spleen or lymph node cells, obtained before intestinal transplant. The chain carries TRBV4-1 and TRBJ2-7; 8 bases map to TRBD2. This receptor was identified in a human donor who received an intestinal transplant. Here the CDR3 DNA reads TGCGCCAGCAGCCGTAGCGGGACGAGCGAGCAGTACTTC. Its protein is CASSRSGTSEQYF.